The 14 T cell receptor beta chains below all came from one sample that was sequenced in a study of patients and donors after allogeneic stem cell transplantation. TCRdb re-derived calls from the RT-PCR reads in MiXCR, one entry per CDR3 protein. The repertoire includes about 200,000 distinct CDR3 sequences, roughly two fifths of them detected once, and approximately 32% sits in the top ten. The sequenced material came from blood, either unsorted or a sorted T cell fraction (not recorded which). The source is a human donor who was either an allogeneic HSCT recipient or a stem cell or donor lymphocyte infusion donor (not recorded which). It is not recorded whose cells these are; they may come from a transplant donor.

This rearrangement joins TRBV7-9 to TRBJ2-3; D remains ambiguous. The germline gives CDR1 SEHNR, CDR2 FQNEAQ (reference sequence). V was pared by 3 bases and J by 4 bases, with 5 bases between. The CDR3 spans 12 residues. The CDR3 here is CASSFGPDTQYF. As DNA, the CDR3 is TGTGCCAGCAGCTTCGGGCCAGATACGCAGTATTTT.

The CDR3 coding sequence is TGTGCCAGCAGCTTAGTAACAGGGGAAAACACCATATATTTT. Encoded protein: CASSLVTGENTIYF. This chain links TRBV7-2 with TRBJ1-3, with 7 bases matching TRBD1. The germline gives CDR1 SGHTA, CDR2 FQGNSA. J lost 6 bases, V lost 1 base, and 3 bases had no gene match. This CDR3 comprises 14 residues.

The chain links TRBV27 to TRBJ2-1; D gene ambiguous. The length of the CDR3 is 13 residues. Germline CDR1 is MNHEY and CDR2 is SMNVEV (reference sequence). The V and J ends lost 0 bases and 8 bases respectively, with 8 bases between them. The DNA for the CDR3 is TGTGCCAGCAGTTTATCCCCCATGGATGAGCAGTTCTTC. It codes for CASSLSPMDEQFF.

V and J are TRBV6-2 or TRBV6-3 and TRBJ2-2, with D unresolved. Germline lookup yields CDR1 MNHEY and CDR2 SVGEGT. Trimming took 2 bases from V and 6 from J, leaving 13 bases between them. CDR3 length: 15 residues. The CDR3 nucleotides read TGTGCCAGCAGTTACCCCTCTACGGCTGCCGGGGAGCTGTTTTTT. Protein sequence: CASSYPSTAAGELFF.

V usage is TRBV4-2 and J usage is TRBJ1-4; D not certain. Trimming removed 0 bases at V and 5 bases at J, with 13 bases between. CDR1 LGHNA and CDR2 YNFKEQ come from the germline V gene. The CDR3 is made up of 16 amino acids. CDR3 DNA: TGTGCCAGCAGCCAAGATAAGGACGGAAGCAATGAAAAACTGTTTTTT. Translating gives CASSQDKDGSNEKLFF.

This clonotype was seen just once. A read error is possible here, since a much larger clone lies one base away. No conserved phenylalanine or tryptophan is present at the end of the CDR3, so a read error is the likely explanation. The V gene is TRBV3-1, the J gene TRBJ1-1; D remains ambiguous. The germline V gene has CDR1 LGHDT and CDR2 YNNKEL (reference sequence). The CDR3 has 14 residues. CDR3 DNA: TGTGCCAGCACCCAAGGGTACGAGAGCACTGAAGCTTTCTCT. It is translated as CASTQGYESTEAFS.

The sample holds a few counts of this clonotype. V and J are TRBV12-3 or TRBV12-4 and TRBJ1-1; D remains ambiguous. V dropped 3 bases and J dropped 11 bases, with 7 bases sitting between them. The CDR3 loop spans 10 amino acids. CDR3 coding DNA: TGTGCCAGCAGTTTCAGCGAGGCTTTCTTT. Encoded protein: CASSFSEAFF.

This chain joins TRBV9 and TRBJ2-3; 13 bases are shared with TRBD2. The CDR3 extends over 18 amino acids. V lost 4 bases, J lost 0 bases, and 8 bases stayed unmatched. The germline V gene has CDR1 SGDLS and CDR2 YYNGEE. In DNA form, the CDR3 reads TGTGCCAGCAGCTACGGGACTAGCGGGACGACTAGCACAGATACGCAGTATTTT. It yields the protein CASSYGTSGTTSTDTQYF.

This clonotype has more than one count but fewer than ten. The V gene is TRBV15, the J gene TRBJ1-3; 8 nucleotides match TRBD1. Germline V gene lookup returns CDR1 LNHNV and CDR2 YYDKDF (reference sequence). The junction had 4 bases not matched to a gene; V was cut back by 0 bases and J by 0 bases. The length of the CDR3 is 17 residues. CDR3 in DNA: TGTGCCACCAGCAGAGATCGGGACAGGAGCTCTGGAAACACCATATATTTT. This sequence encodes CATSRDRDRSSGNTIYF.

This clonotype turned up a few times. The chain has TRBV24-1 and TRBJ1-5, with D possibly matching TRBD1 (6 bases). Germline CDR1 is KGHDR and CDR2 is SFDVKD. The germline V and J ends were trimmed by 2 bases and 3 bases, with 13 bases remaining between them. This CDR3 is 16 amino acids long. DNA for the CDR3: TGTGCCACCAGTGATTCTGGCGGGGGGCACAATCAGCCCCAGCATTTT. This codes for CATSDSGGGHNQPQHF.

This clonotype came up a few times. This chain uses TRBV9 with TRBJ1-1; 7 bases are a match to TRBD1. Germline CDR1 is SGDLS and CDR2 is YYNGEE. The CDR3 sequence is 16 residues long. The V segment lost 0 bases and the J segment 0 bases; nucleotides outside the gene matches: 5. The CDR3 coding sequence is TGTGCCAGCAGCGTAGCTGAGGGACAGATGAACACTGAAGCTTTCTTT. Amino acid sequence: CASSVAEGQMNTEAFF.

This chain joins TRBV6-5 and TRBJ1-1, with D tentatively TRBD1 (6 bases). CDR1 MNHEY and CDR2 SVGAGI come from the germline V gene. The CDR3 runs 15 residues. Trimming pared 0 bases from V and 6 bases from J, leaving 14 bases between. CDR3 amino acids: CASSYSGSGAPEAFF. CDR3 nucleotides: TGTGCCAGCAGTTACTCGGGGTCAGGGGCCCCTGAAGCTTTCTTT.

The rearrangement links TRBV3-1 to TRBJ1-3, with D possibly TRBD1 on 5 matching bases. This CDR3 is built from 14 residues. The V and J ends lost 7 bases and 3 bases respectively, with 13 bases between them. From germline, CDR1 is LGHDT and CDR2 YNNKEL (reference sequence). This chain's CDR3 is CASTTTVLGNTIYF. CDR3 nucleotide sequence: TGTGCCAGCACCACGACAGTTCTTGGAAACACCATATATTTT.

The chain recombines TRBV20-1 with TRBJ2-1; TRBD2 aligns across 7 bases. The V gene's germline CDR1 is DFQATT and CDR2 SNEGSKA (reference sequence). V lost 6 bases and J lost 0; bases outside the gene matches: 14. CDR3 length: 17 amino acids. CDR3 loop: CSAQNPAGRVSYNEQFF. CDR3 in DNA: TGCAGTGCCCAAAACCCAGCGGGACGTGTCTCCTACAATGAGCAGTTCTTC.